These 6 T cell receptor beta chains share one sample of origin, sequenced in a study of long-term antiretroviral therapy in people with HIV. This was the immunoSEQ v3.0 assay at survey level. The method was immunoSEQ multiplex PCR; TCRdb's version includes in-frame clones alone and lacks a portion of them. This table holds tens of thousands of clones, about four fifths found once. The sequencing used unsorted PBMCs, collected around 6 years after starting antiretroviral therapy. These receptors all come from a man younger than 45 with HIV.

The J gene is TRBJ1-2, the V gene TRBV27; TRBD1 is a possible D gene (5 bases). The length of the CDR3 is 12 residues. V dropped 2 bases and J dropped 7 bases, with 8 bases sitting between them. The V gene's germline CDR1 is MNHEY and CDR2 SMNVEV (reference sequence). The chain's CDR3 is CASSLNGAGYTF. The CDR3 DNA sequence: TGTGCCAGCAGTTTAAATGGGGCTGGCTACACCTTC.

This chain links TRBV19 with TRBJ2-3; D ambiguous. From germline, CDR1 is LNHDA and CDR2 SQIVND (reference sequence). V was shortened by 1 base and J by 0 bases, with 8 bases between the two germline ends. This CDR3 has 15 residues. The CDR3 DNA reads as TGTGCCAGTAGTATAGGCAGGCCCAGCACAGATACGCAGTATTTT. As protein: CASSIGRPSTDTQYF.

This clone has just one count. The rearrangement uses TRBV9 and TRBJ2-6, with D maybe TRBD1 (6 bases). This CDR3 has 18 amino acids. Trimming removed 0 bases at V and 0 bases at J, with 13 bases between. CDR1 SGDLS and CDR2 YYNGEE come from the germline V gene. The CDR3 is CASSVATGLYSGANVLTF. The CDR3 DNA is TGTGCCAGCAGCGTAGCAACAGGGTTATACTCTGGGGCCAACGTCCTGACTTTC.

The chain recombines TRBV7-8 with TRBJ2-1, with D perhaps TRBD1 (5 bases). Looked up from germline, CDR1 is SGHVS and CDR2 is FQNEAQ. V was trimmed by 1 base and J by 8 bases, leaving 18 bases between them. This CDR3 has 16 amino acids. The CDR3 sequence: CASSLVMGPGWHEQFF. The DNA of the CDR3 is TGTGCCAGCAGCTTAGTGATGGGCCCAGGGTGGCATGAGCAGTTCTTC. The full variable domain, with the rest looked up from reference TRBV7-8 and TRBJ2-1, is GAGVSQSPRYKVAKRGQDVALRCDPISGHVSLFWYQQALGQGPEFLTYFQNEAQLDKSGLPSDRFFAERPEGSVSTLKIQRTQQEDSAVYLCASSLVMGPGWHEQFFGPGTRLTVL.

V gene TRBV10-3 combines with J gene TRBJ1-1; the D gene is possibly TRBD1 (5 bases). V lost 2 bases and J 4 bases, leaving 11 bases between the germline ends. In germline, CDR1 is ENHRY, CDR2 SYGVKD. This CDR3 is built from 14 residues. Written as DNA, the CDR3 is TGTGCCATCAGTGAGGAGACAGTAGGCACTGAAGCTTTCTTT. Translated: CAISEETVGTEAFF.

This sequence joins TRBV7-6 and TRBJ2-1; weak D call: TRBD2 (5 bases). Trimming removed 2 bases at V and 8 bases at J, with 16 bases between. Looked up from germline, CDR1 is SGHVS and CDR2 is FNYEAQ. The CDR3 is 15 residues long. In DNA form, the CDR3 reads TGTGCCAGCAGCTTAAGCGGTGGCACACGCGATGAGCAGTTCTTC. The encoded protein is CASSLSGGTRDEQFF.